This is a list of T cell receptor beta chains from one sample in a study of blood T cell repertoires in COVID-19. The assay was immunoSEQ multiplex PCR, and TCRdb's table has in-frame clones only and misses some. The sample lists 35,000 to 45,000 clones, about 80% occurring once. Sequencing was carried out using peripheral blood. Receptors were obtained from a man in his 70s with active or convalescent COVID-19. Both conserved end residues are part of each CDR3. The order of the fields is J gene, D gene, V gene, clone size, CDR3 protein, CDR3 DNA. D genes are given only for firm matches. Rows may omit the clone size; those that give it use once, few, many or a size class.

J: TRBJ2-7; D: NA; V: TRBV6-5; size: once; CDR3: CASRDTSYEQYF; DNA: TGTGCCAGCAGGGACACGAGCTACGAGCAGTACTTC
J: TRBJ2-3; D: TRBD2; V: TRBV3-1/TRBV3-2; size: NA; CDR3: CASSQVSGGDTQYF; DNA: TGTGCCAGCAGCCAAGTTAGCGGGGGGGATACGCAGTATTTT
J: TRBJ2-3; D: TRBD2; V: TRBV6-1; size: NA; CDR3: CASSEYPALVGGGSTDTQYF; DNA: TGTGCCAGCAGTGAATATCCCGCCTTGGTTGGCGGGGGGTCCACAGATACGCAGTATTTT
J: TRBJ1-2; D: NA; V: TRBV3-1/TRBV3-2; size: NA; CDR3: CASSQESGRGGGYTF; DNA: TGTGCCAGCAGCCAAGAATCGGGCAGGGGTGGAGGCTACACCTTC
J: TRBJ1-6; D: NA; V: TRBV28; size: NA; CDR3: CASSSSGDGIDSPLHF; DNA: TGTGCCAGCAGTTCGTCGGGGGATGGGATTGATTCACCCCTCCACTTT
J: TRBJ2-4; D: NA; V: TRBV10-1; size: once; CDR3: CASKEVLTKNIQYF; DNA: TGCGCCAGCAAGGAGGTCCTAACCAAAAACATTCAGTACTTC
J: TRBJ1-2; D: TRBD1; V: TRBV5-1; size: few; CDR3: CASTLIQGQDGGYTF; DNA: TGCGCCAGCACTCTCATACAGGGGCAGGATGGTGGCTACACCTTC
J: TRBJ2-7; D: NA; V: TRBV28; size: NA; CDR3: CASSLTASGAYEQYF; DNA: TGTGCCAGCAGTTTGACAGCCTCAGGGGCGTACGAGCAGTACTTC
J: TRBJ1-2; D: TRBD1; V: TRBV3-1/TRBV3-2; size: NA; CDR3: CASFQGVYGYTF; DNA: TGTGCCAGCTTCCAGGGGGTGTATGGCTACACCTTC
J: TRBJ1-1; D: NA; V: TRBV12-3/TRBV12-4; size: NA; CDR3: CASGNRRGTEAFF; DNA: TGTGCCAGCGGTAACAGGAGAGGCACTGAAGCTTTCTTT
J: TRBJ2-7; D: TRBD2; V: TRBV13; size: NA; CDR3: CASSTGGLDTLYEQYF; DNA: TGTGCCAGCTCTACTGGGGGACTAGACACCTTGTACGAGCAGTACTTC
J: TRBJ1-6; D: NA; V: TRBV25-1; size: once; CDR3: CASSTASGNSPLHF; DNA: TGTGCCAGCAGTACCGCCAGCGGTAATTCACCCCTCCACTTT
J: TRBJ2-3; D: NA; V: TRBV2; size: NA; CDR3: CASSDGGTDTQYF; DNA: TGTGCCAGCAGTGATGGGGGGACAGATACGCAGTATTTT
J: TRBJ2-3; D: TRBD1; V: TRBV5-5; size: NA; CDR3: CASTPGQFDTQYF; DNA: TGTGCCAGCACGCCGGGACAGTTCGATACGCAGTATTTT
J: TRBJ2-1; D: NA; V: TRBV10-3; size: NA; CDR3: CAISEQTGTYNEQFF; DNA: TGTGCCATCAGTGAGCAGACAGGTACCTACAATGAGCAGTTCTTC
J: TRBJ2-5; D: TRBD1; V: TRBV6-1; size: NA; CDR3: CASSEMGQGQETQYF; DNA: TGTGCCAGCAGTGAGATGGGACAGGGGCAAGAGACCCAGTACTTC
J: TRBJ1-3; D: NA; V: TRBV10-3; size: NA; CDR3: CAIGRQENSGNTIYF; DNA: TGTGCCATCGGGCGACAGGAGAACTCTGGAAACACCATATATTTT
J: TRBJ2-5; D: NA; V: TRBV28; size: medium-sized; CDR3: CASSRATGETQYF; DNA: TGTGCCAGCAGTCGAGCAACAGGGGAGACCCAGTACTTC
J: TRBJ1-2; D: NA; V: TRBV4-2; size: NA; CDR3: CASSLPVSNYGYTF; DNA: TGTGCCAGCAGCCTCCCGGTATCTAACTATGGCTACACCTTC
J: TRBJ2-1; D: TRBD2; V: TRBV12-5; size: NA; CDR3: CASAPGLADPNEQFF; DNA: TGTGCTAGTGCCCCGGGACTAGCGGACCCCAATGAGCAGTTCTTC
J: TRBJ1-2; D: NA; V: TRBV28; size: once; CDR3: CASSSQARGGYTF; DNA: TGTGCCAGCAGCTCTCAGGCCCGGGGTGGCTACACCTTC
J: TRBJ1-6; D: NA; V: TRBV5-1; size: NA; CDR3: CASSLEPDSSYNSPLHF; DNA: TGCGCCAGCAGCTTGGAGCCAGACAGCTCCTATAATTCACCCCTCCACTTT
J: TRBJ1-2; D: NA; V: TRBV29-1; size: NA; CDR3: CSVEAQGGGYTF; DNA: TGCAGCGTTGAAGCTCAGGGAGGAGGCTACACCTTC
J: TRBJ1-1; D: NA; V: TRBV5-1; size: NA; CDR3: CASREGASNTEAFF; DNA: TGCGCCAGCAGGGAAGGAGCTTCAAACACTGAAGCTTTCTTT
J: TRBJ1-1; D: TRBD1; V: TRBV6-1; size: NA; CDR3: CASSDGQGAGWTEAFF; DNA: TGTGCCAGCAGTGACGGACAGGGGGCAGGTTGGACTGAAGCTTTCTTT
J: TRBJ1-5; D: TRBD1; V: TRBV9; size: NA; CDR3: CASSGRGQGTYSNQPQHF; DNA: TGTGCCAGCAGCGGAAGGGGACAGGGGACTTATAGCAATCAGCCCCAGCATTTT
J: TRBJ2-1; D: NA; V: TRBV10-1; size: NA; CDR3: CASSDASSYNEQFF; DNA: TGCGCCAGCAGTGACGCTAGCTCCTACAATGAGCAGTTCTTC
J: TRBJ1-4; D: NA; V: TRBV14; size: NA; CDR3: CASSQILTTNEKLFF; DNA: TGTGCCAGCAGCCAGATACTTACAACTAATGAAAAACTGTTTTTT
J: TRBJ2-7; D: TRBD1; V: TRBV4-2; size: NA; CDR3: CASSQRQGFSYEQYF; DNA: TGTGCCAGCAGCCAAAGACAGGGGTTCTCCTACGAGCAGTACTTC
J: TRBJ1-5; D: NA; V: TRBV7-5; size: NA; CDR3: CVRSFRWTARGNQPQHF; DNA: TGTGTCAGAAGCTTCAGATGGACAGCCCGGGGCAATCAGCCCCAGCATTTT
J: TRBJ2-5; D: NA; V: TRBV7-6; size: NA; CDR3: CASSAQPRTLKETQYF; DNA: TGTGCCAGCAGCGCCCAACCAAGGACACTAAAAGAGACCCAGTACTTC
J: TRBJ1-1; D: NA; V: TRBV7-9; size: NA; CDR3: CASSPSMGTEAFF; DNA: TGTGCCAGCAGCCCTAGTATGGGCACTGAAGCTTTCTTT
J: TRBJ2-5; D: NA; V: TRBV6-5; size: NA; CDR3: CASSQTRRQETQYF; DNA: TGTGCCAGCAGCCAAACTAGGAGACAAGAGACCCAGTACTTC
J: TRBJ1-6; D: NA; V: TRBV3-1/TRBV3-2; size: few; CDR3: CASRMTGVGNSPLHF; DNA: TGTGCCAGCAGGATGACCGGGGTGGGTAATTCACCCCTCCACTTT
J: TRBJ2-7; D: NA; V: TRBV19; size: NA; CDR3: CASSLYYLHEQYF; DNA: TGTGCCAGTAGTCTGTACTACCTCCACGAGCAGTACTTC
J: TRBJ1-1; D: TRBD1; V: TRBV2; size: NA; CDR3: CASIQGETEAFF; DNA: TGTGCCAGCATACAGGGGGAAACTGAAGCTTTCTTT
J: TRBJ2-1; D: NA; V: TRBV11-1; size: few; CDR3: CASSLAGAYNEQFF; DNA: TGTGCCAGCAGCTTAGCCGGGGCCTACAATGAGCAGTTCTTC
J: TRBJ1-2; D: TRBD1; V: TRBV28; size: NA; CDR3: CASSVAGGVRGYTF; DNA: TGTGCCAGCAGTGTAGCAGGGGGTGTGCGTGGCTACACCTTC
J: TRBJ1-6; D: NA; V: TRBV7-3; size: few; CDR3: CASSSGNSPLHF; DNA: TGTGCCAGCAGCTCAGGGAATTCACCCCTCCACTTT
J: TRBJ2-3; D: TRBD2; V: TRBV7-9; size: NA; CDR3: CASSLNLAGGTDTQYF; DNA: TGTGCCAGCAGCCTCAATCTAGCGGGGGGCACAGATACGCAGTATTTT
J: TRBJ2-7; D: NA; V: TRBV10-3; size: NA; CDR3: CAIKQGTNEQYF; DNA: TGTGCCATCAAACAGGGAACTAACGAGCAGTACTTC